This section outlines one T cell receptor (beta chain) sequence together with its context. The sample belongs to a study of T-cell memory formation after mild COVID-19. This CDR3 region has 12 residues. Germline CDR1 and CDR2: LNHDA and SQIVND (reference sequence). V lost 3 bases to trimming and J lost 7 bases, with 9 bases between them. Sample barcodes and UMIs were carried by the TCR alpha and TCR beta cDNA libraries that 5'RACE generated with constant-segment primers. One entry per CDR3 protein, called by TCRdb with MiXCR from the 5' RACE reads. The sample gives fewer than 450,000 distinct CDR3 sequences, roughly 21% of which show up once; around 12% is in the top ten.

The receptor's source is an adult woman who had mild COVID-19 (a few samples of this study predate the infection). Cell type and time point are not known. The sample taken for sequencing was PBMCs or a T cell subset sorted from them (not recorded which). The gene calls are TRBV19 and TRBJ1-1; no clear D gene. CDR3 protein: CASSILWGEAFF. Here the CDR3 DNA reads TGTGCCAGTAGTATCCTATGGGGTGAAGCTTTCTTT.